These 8 T cell receptor beta chains share one sample of origin, sequenced in a study of a mutant IDH1 vaccine in newly diagnosed glioma. Produced via immunoSEQ multiplex PCR; TCRdb's table is partial and in-frame only. The top ten hold less than 8.5% of the sample, which has about 96,000 clones, about 80% seen once. The sample's time point: baseline, week 1 (first vaccination visit). Treatment specified: pre-vaccination baseline after standard-of-care therapy. Sample: PBMCs, taken from a glioma patient treated with radiotherapy, temozolomide or both. The receptors derive from a man in his forties with glioma.

The gene calls are TRBV11-1 and TRBJ2-3, with D possibly TRBD2 on 5 matching bases. The CDR3 runs to 13 residues. V was shortened by 5 bases and J by 9 bases, with 15 bases between the two germline ends. Germline V gene data show CDR1 as SGHAT and CDR2 as FQDESV (reference sequence). CDR3 residues: CASSPPPSGTQYF. CDR3 coding DNA: TGTGCCAGCAGCCCTCCCCCGAGCGGAACGCAGTATTTT.

This chain joins TRBV23-1 and TRBJ1-1, with D perhaps TRBD1 (5 bases). TRBV23-1 is sorted into the ORF group, with uncertain function. Trimming removed 2 bases at V and 0 bases at J, with 22 bases between. The CDR3 has 19 amino acids. In DNA form, the CDR3 reads TGCGCCAGCAGTCAACCCGAGGCTCCCGGGACGTCTTTGAACACTGAAGCTTTCTTT. It encodes CASSQPEAPGTSLNTEAFF.

The rearrangement joins TRBV25-1 to TRBJ2-4; 7 bases map to TRBD2. This CDR3 spans 16 amino acids. Germline loops: CDR1 MGHDK, CDR2 SYGVNS. V was clipped by 2 bases and J by 0 bases; unmatched bases: 4. CDR3 nucleotides: TGTGCCAGCAGTGAACGAGGGGAGGGAGCCAAAAACATTCAGTACTTC. Translating gives CASSERGEGAKNIQYF.

This clone was observed a handful of times. This chain links TRBV7-9 with TRBJ1-1; D not certain. The V end was cut by 4 bases, the J end by 10 bases, with 13 bases between. The CDR3 consists of 12 residues. Germline V CDR1 and CDR2: SEHNR, FQNEAQ (reference sequence). CDR3 sequence reads: CASSSFTYAAFF. CDR3 DNA: TGTGCCAGCAGCTCTTTTACGTATGCAGCTTTCTTT.

This chain links TRBV2 with TRBJ2-7; D might be TRBD1 (5 bases). The CDR3 totals 16 residues. Trimming shortened V by 2 bases and J by 9 bases, and 23 bases separated the two germline ends. Germline V gene data show CDR1 as SNHLY and CDR2 as FYNNEI. The CDR3 DNA is TGTGCCAGCAGTGAACCCAGGGCGGCCCCTGAAGATGGGCAGTACTTC. Translation gives CASSEPRAAPEDGQYF.

V and J are TRBV18 and TRBJ2-7, with D possibly being TRBD1 (5 bases). This CDR3 contains 14 residues. The germline CDR1 and CDR2 sequences are KGHSH and LQKENI. V was cut by 2 bases and J by 0 bases, with 8 bases left in between. The DNA for the CDR3 is TGTGCCAGCTCACCAAACAGGAACTCCTACGAGCAGTACTTC. Translated, it gives CASSPNRNSYEQYF.

V is TRBV7-9 and J is TRBJ1-5; 9 bases map to TRBD1. The CDR3 sequence is 15 residues long. Germline V lookup: CDR1 SEHNR, CDR2 FQNEAQ (reference sequence). J gave up 5 bases and V 1 base, and 3 bases lay outside the gene matches. The CDR3 DNA sequence: TGTGCCAGCAGCTTAGGGGGACAGGGAGATCAGCCCCAGCATTTT. This sequence encodes CASSLGGQGDQPQHF.

The rearrangement uses TRBV6-1 and TRBJ1-1; 8 bases agree with TRBD1. The length of the CDR3 is 14 residues. Germline values: CDR1 MNHNS, CDR2 SASEGT. The J segment lost 3 bases and the V segment lost 7 bases, leaving 7 bases of the junction unmatched. The CDR3 protein is CASTRGQEYTEAFF. The CDR3 DNA reads as TGTGCCAGCACCCGGGGACAGGAGTACACTGAAGCTTTCTTT.